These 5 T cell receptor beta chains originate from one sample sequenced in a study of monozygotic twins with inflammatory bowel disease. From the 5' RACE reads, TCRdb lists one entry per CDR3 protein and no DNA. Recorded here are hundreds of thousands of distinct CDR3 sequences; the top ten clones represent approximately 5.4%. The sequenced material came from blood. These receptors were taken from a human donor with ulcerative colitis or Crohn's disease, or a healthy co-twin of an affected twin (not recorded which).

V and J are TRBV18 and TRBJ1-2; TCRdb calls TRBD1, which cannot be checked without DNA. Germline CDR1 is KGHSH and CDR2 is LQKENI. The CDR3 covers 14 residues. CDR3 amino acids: CASSPGTGPYGYTF.

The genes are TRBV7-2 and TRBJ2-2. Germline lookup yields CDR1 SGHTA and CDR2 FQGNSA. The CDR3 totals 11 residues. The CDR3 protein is CASSYPGELFF.

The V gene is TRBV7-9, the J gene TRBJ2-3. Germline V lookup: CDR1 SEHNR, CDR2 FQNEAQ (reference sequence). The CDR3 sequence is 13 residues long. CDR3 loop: CASSLAGMWTQYF.

The CDR3 here is CSAREYRKLGGTQYF. The V call is TRBV20-1, the J call TRBJ2-5; TCRdb's D call of TRBD2 is untestable without DNA. Looked up from germline, CDR1 is DFQATT and CDR2 is SNEGSKA (reference sequence). The CDR3 runs to 15 residues.

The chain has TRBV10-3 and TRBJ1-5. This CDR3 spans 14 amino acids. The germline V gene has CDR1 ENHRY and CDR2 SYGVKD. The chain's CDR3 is CAISDGYSNQPQHF.